This T cell receptor beta chain was recovered during a study of Graves' ophthalmopathy and Graves' hyperthyroidism. TCR beta CDR3 amplification used RNA transcripts. Following a first-round RT-PCR that used HTBI primers, a second-round multiplex PCR was carried out. One entry per CDR3 protein, called by TCRdb with MiXCR from the multiplex PCR reads. Here the sample spans roughly 400,000 distinct CDR3 sequences, about 17% being singletons. Each diagnosis was determined on the basis of clinical symptoms, serum thyroxine, TRAb, thyroid ultrasound and orbital computed tomography. PBMCs were obtained from 10 ml of fresh peripheral blood. The CDR3 length is 15 residues. CDR1 KGHSH and CDR2 LQKENI come from the germline V gene. The trim removed 2 bases at V and 6 bases at J, leaving 9 bases unmatched.

The receptor comes from an adult woman with stable Graves' hyperthyroidism. This chain connects TRBV18 to TRBJ1-2, with 7 bases matching TRBD1. Sequences were obtained from peripheral blood. CDR3 region: CASSPWVEGTDGYTF. In DNA, the CDR3 is TGTGCCAGCTCACCATGGGTAGAAGGGACAGATGGCTACACCTTC.